These 11 T cell receptor beta chains were all obtained from the same sample, sequenced in a study of CD8 T cells in ankylosing spondylitis. Study findings and constraints: The study identified a TCR beta motif of under 10 highly homologous variants that appeared characteristic of ankylosing spondylitis blood.

Their cognate antigens are unknown. TCRdb reprocessed the 5' RACE reads via MiXCR and lists one record per CDR3 protein. The sample consists of about 400,000 distinct CDR3 sequences, 20% to 25% of them appearing once. The sequenced sample was blood, either unsorted or a sorted T cell fraction (not recorded which). The receptors stem from a male donor with ankylosing spondylitis.

There are a few counts of this clonotype. V gene TRBV12-3 or TRBV12-4 combines with J gene TRBJ2-5; 11 nucleotides line up with TRBD2. This CDR3 comprises 15 residues. V lost 4 bases to trimming and J lost 9 bases; unmatched junction nucleotides: 10. As DNA, the CDR3 is TGTGCCAGCAGTTCTCGACTAGCGGGGTCAGGGGCCCAGTACTTC. This translates into CASSSRLAGSGAQYF.

This clonotype was observed a handful of times. The rearrangement joins TRBV5-1 to TRBJ1-1; D perhaps matches TRBD1 (5 bases). The V and J ends lost 0 bases and 1 base respectively, with 10 bases between them. Per the germline V gene, CDR1 is SGHRS and CDR2 is YFSETQ. The CDR3 runs 15 residues. The CDR3 sequence is CASSLVATENTEAFF. DNA for the CDR3: TGCGCCAGCAGCTTGGTCGCGACAGAGAACACTGAAGCTTTCTTT.

In its sample, this clonotype was seen a few times. The chain carries TRBV29-1 and TRBJ2-5; D remains unclear. From germline, CDR1 is SQVTM and CDR2 ANQGSEA. V shed 7 bases and J shed 4 bases, with 16 bases lying between them. CDR3 length: 13 amino acids. The CDR3 here is CSAGRSRGETQYF. The DNA for the CDR3 is TGCAGCGCCGGTAGGAGTAGAGGAGAGACCCAGTACTTC.

The CDR3 is CASSLWEREQYF. As DNA, the CDR3 is TGTGCCAGCAGTTTATGGGAGCGCGAGCAGTACTTC. This chain joins TRBV28 and TRBJ2-7; D remains ambiguous. Per germline, CDR1 MDHEN and CDR2 SYDVKM. The CDR3 totals 12 residues. Trimming removed 0 bases from V and 6 bases from J, with 6 bases in between.

This clonotype was seen a handful of times. The rearrangement links TRBV19 to TRBJ2-2; D perhaps matches TRBD2 (6 bases). V was shortened by 3 bases and J by 3 bases, with 11 bases between the two germline ends. Germline assignment: CDR1 LNHDA and CDR2 SQIVND (reference sequence). This CDR3 region has 15 residues. The CDR3 nucleotides are TGTGCCAGTAGTATTAGCGGAGTGGACACCGGGGAGCTGTTTTTT. Translating gives CASSISGVDTGELFF.

This clonotype was counted between two and nine times. J is TRBJ1-4 and V is TRBV12-3 or TRBV12-4, with D possibly matching TRBD1 (6 bases). The length of the CDR3 is 18 residues. V shed 6 bases and J shed 0 bases, with 20 bases lying between them. The CDR3 region is CASRNLRGGLSTNEKLFF. DNA of the CDR3: TGTGCCAGCAGAAACTTAAGGGGGGGACTTTCAACTAATGAAAAACTGTTTTTT.

This chain uses TRBV6-1 with TRBJ2-7; 8 positions match TRBD2. This CDR3 spans 14 amino acids. J lost 1 base, V lost 8 bases, and 7 bases had no gene match. Germline V gives CDR1 MNHNS, CDR2 SASEGT. Written as DNA, the CDR3 is TGTGCCAGCGGTCGATCTAGCGGGTCCTACGAGCAGTACTTC. It specifies CASGRSSGSYEQYF.

This clonotype has just a few counts. This chain uses TRBV10-3 with TRBJ2-7; perhaps TRBD1 as D (6 bases). V gave up 2 bases and J gave up 3 bases, with 17 bases separating them. The CDR3 is 16 residues long. Germline lookup yields CDR1 ENHRY and CDR2 SYGVKD. In DNA, the CDR3 is TGTGCCATCAGTGAGCCCGGACAGAGAAGGTACTACGAGCAGTACTTC. Protein: CAISEPGQRRYYEQYF.

The V gene is TRBV9, the J gene TRBJ2-7; D is perhaps TRBD1 (5 bases). Between the trimmed V and J ends, which lost 0 bases and 3 bases, there was a span of 13 bases. The CDR3 contains 15 residues. The germline V gene has CDR1 SGDLS and CDR2 YYNGEE. As DNA, the CDR3 is TGTGCCAGCAGCGTAGGGGCACAGGTTAGCTACGAGCAGTACTTC. It codes for CASSVGAQVSYEQYF.

The V and J genes are TRBV20-1 and TRBJ1-2, with D perhaps TRBD1 (6 bases). Germline CDR1 is DFQATT and CDR2 is SNEGSKA (reference sequence). The CDR3 is 12 residues long. V was clipped by 1 base and J by 8 bases, with 11 bases between them. The CDR3 sequence is CSARVGQVGYTF. CDR3 in DNA: TGCAGTGCTAGAGTGGGACAAGTGGGCTACACCTTC.

The chain recombines TRBV6-5 with TRBJ1-1, with D possibly TRBD1 on 5 matching bases. CDR3 length: 15 residues. V dropped 0 bases and J dropped 4 bases, with 12 bases sitting between them. Germline lookup yields CDR1 MNHEY and CDR2 SVGAGI. CDR3 DNA sequence: TGTGCCAGCAGTTACTCGCGGGGGGTGGGCACTGAAGCTTTCTTT. Translation gives CASSYSRGVGTEAFF.